This TCR beta chain was found in a study of cytomegalovirus exposure and HLA in healthy donors. General observations from the study: The authors listed around 150 TCR beta chains as cytomegalovirus-associated.

A remark on this clone: Antigen: not known.

This CDR3 has 11 residues. Germline CDR1 and CDR2: MNHNS and SASEGT. V gave up 6 bases and J gave up 12 bases, with 13 bases separating them. The PCR used 60 Vbeta and 13 Jbeta primers. Profiled with immunoSEQ multiplex PCR; TCRdb holds only in-frame clones, not every one. The sample includes tens of thousands of clones, over 55% of them seen just once. This receptor was obtained from a woman in her twenties or thirties in good health and CMV-seronegative. The rearrangement uses TRBV6-1 and TRBJ2-3; D might be TRBD2 (6 bases). Sequencing was performed on PBMCs. Written as DNA, the CDR3 is TGTGCCAGCAGGTCCGCCGGGGGACAGTATTTT. It specifies CASRSAGGQYF.